This T cell receptor (beta chain) was found in a study of T cells after yellow fever vaccination. The study, taken as a whole, reports: Detected again after the booster were most primary-vaccination clones, at 95% to 98% CD4 and approximately 87% CD8.

Production of TCR cDNA was by 5'RACE template switching, which also added a universal primer site and UMIs. Using its own MiXCR run on the 5' RACE reads, TCRdb lists one record per CDR3 protein. This table holds approximately 120,000 distinct CDR3 sequences, roughly 9% found once. The CDR3 contains 16 residues. Trimming removed 4 bases from V and 0 bases from J, with 10 bases in between. Germline V gene data show CDR1 as LGHNA and CDR2 as YSLEER. This clonotype was detected many times. The target antigen is unknown. This receptor was taken from a man younger than 35 who received the YFV17D yellow fever vaccine. This chain connects TRBV4-3 to TRBJ1-6, with D unclear. The starting material was CD8+ T cells sorted from PBMCs, obtained on the day of the yellow fever booster vaccination. The CDR3: CASSPDGSSYNSPLHF. The CDR3 DNA follows: TGCGCCAGCAGCCCGGACGGGAGCTCCTATAATTCACCCCTCCACTTT.